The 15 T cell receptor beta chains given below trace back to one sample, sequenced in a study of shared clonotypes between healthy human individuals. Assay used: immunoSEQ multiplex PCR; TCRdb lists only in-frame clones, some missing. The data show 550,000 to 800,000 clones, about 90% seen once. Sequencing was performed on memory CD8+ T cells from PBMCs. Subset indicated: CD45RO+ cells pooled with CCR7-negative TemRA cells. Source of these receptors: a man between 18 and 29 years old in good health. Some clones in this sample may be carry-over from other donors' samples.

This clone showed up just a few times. CDR3 loop: CASSHEAESSGNTIYF. The DNA for the CDR3 is TGTGCCAGCAGCCATGAAGCCGAAAGCTCTGGAAACACCATATATTTT. The chain links TRBV7-6 to TRBJ1-3, with no clear D. The ends were cut back, 5 bases at V and 0 bases at J, with 14 bases in the middle. Germline-derived CDR1 and CDR2 are SGHVS and FNYEAQ. CDR3 length equals 16 residues. The entire variable domain, with the rest obtained from reference TRBV7-6 and TRBJ1-3, is as follows: GAGVSQSPRYKVTKRGQDVALRCDPISGHVSLYWYRQALGQGPEFLTYFNYEAQQDKSGLPNDRFSAERPEGSISTLTIQRTEQRDSAMYRCASSHEAESSGNTIYFGEGSWLTVV.

CDR3 sequence: CASSLGTGGYYEQYF. The CDR3 region has the DNA TGTGCCAGCAGCTTGGGTACCGGGGGTTACTACGAGCAGTACTTC. The rearrangement links TRBV7-9 to TRBJ2-7; possible D gene TRBD2, 6 bases. The CDR3 runs 15 residues. The V end lost 3 bases, the J end lost 3 bases, and 15 bases lay between the germline ends. Germline V lookup: CDR1 SEHNR, CDR2 FQNEAQ (reference sequence).

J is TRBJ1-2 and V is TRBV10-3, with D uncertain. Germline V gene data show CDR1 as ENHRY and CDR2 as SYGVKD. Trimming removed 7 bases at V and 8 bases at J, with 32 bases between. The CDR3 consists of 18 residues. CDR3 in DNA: TGTGCCATCACCCGGCGAGGGCCGTCCAAAAGGCGGTTCGAGGGCTACACCTTC. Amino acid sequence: CAITRRGPSKRRFEGYTF.

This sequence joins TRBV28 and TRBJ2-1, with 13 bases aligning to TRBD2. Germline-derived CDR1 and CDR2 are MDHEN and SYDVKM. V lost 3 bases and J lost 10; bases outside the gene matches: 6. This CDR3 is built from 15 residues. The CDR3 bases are TGTGCCAGCAGTTTCCCGGGACTAGCGGGAACAGAGCAGTTCTTC. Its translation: CASSFPGLAGTEQFF.

CDR3 bases: TGTGCCAGCAGTCAAGGGGGCGGGGGACGCACAGATACGCAGTATTTT. It translates to CASSQGGGGRTDTQYF. V and J are TRBV27 and TRBJ2-3; D may correspond to TRBD1 or TRBD2 (7 bases each). Looked up from germline, CDR1 is MNHEY and CDR2 is SMNVEV (reference sequence). CDR3 length: 16 amino acids. V dropped 5 bases and J dropped 1 base, with 16 bases sitting between them.

This CDR3 is CATKAVITGSYEQYF. CDR3 sequence (DNA): TGTGCCACCAAAGCCGTTATAACAGGGTCGTACGAGCAGTACTTC. The rearrangement links TRBV10-3 to TRBJ2-7; D is perhaps TRBD1 (6 bases). The germline gives CDR1 ENHRY, CDR2 SYGVKD. This CDR3 region has 15 residues. V was pared by 10 bases and J by 4 bases, with 23 bases between.

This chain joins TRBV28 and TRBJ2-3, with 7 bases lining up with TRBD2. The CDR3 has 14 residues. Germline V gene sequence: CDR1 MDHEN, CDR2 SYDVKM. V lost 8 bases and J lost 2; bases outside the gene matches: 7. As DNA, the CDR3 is TGTGCCAGCCTCCCTCGGGACTACACAGATACGCAGTATTTT. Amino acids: CASLPRDYTDTQYF.

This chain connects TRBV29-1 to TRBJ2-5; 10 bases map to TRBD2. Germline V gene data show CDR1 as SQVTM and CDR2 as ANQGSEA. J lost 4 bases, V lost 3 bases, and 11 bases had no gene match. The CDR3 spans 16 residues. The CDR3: CSVDLASGRPPETQYF. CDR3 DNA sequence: TGCAGCGTTGATCTCGCTAGCGGGAGACCCCCAGAGACCCAGTACTTC. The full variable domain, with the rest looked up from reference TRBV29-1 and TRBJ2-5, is SAVISQKPSRDICQRGTSLTIQCQVDSQVTMMFWYRQQPGQSLTLIATANQGSEATYESGFVIDKFPISRPNLTFSTLTVSNMSPEDSSIYLCSVDLASGRPPETQYFGPGTRLLVL.

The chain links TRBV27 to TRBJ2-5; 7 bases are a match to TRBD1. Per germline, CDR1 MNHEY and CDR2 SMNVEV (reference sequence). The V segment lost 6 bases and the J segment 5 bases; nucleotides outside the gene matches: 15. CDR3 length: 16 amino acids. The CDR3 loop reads CASRPRADRTGETQYF. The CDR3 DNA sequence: TGTGCCAGCAGACCAAGGGCGGACAGGACCGGGGAGACCCAGTACTTC.

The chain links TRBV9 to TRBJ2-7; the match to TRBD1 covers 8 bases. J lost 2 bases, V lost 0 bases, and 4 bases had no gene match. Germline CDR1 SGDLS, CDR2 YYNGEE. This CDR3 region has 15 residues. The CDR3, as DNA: TGTGCCAGCAGCGTAGGGACAGGGTTGGCCTACGAGCAGTACTTC. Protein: CASSVGTGLAYEQYF.

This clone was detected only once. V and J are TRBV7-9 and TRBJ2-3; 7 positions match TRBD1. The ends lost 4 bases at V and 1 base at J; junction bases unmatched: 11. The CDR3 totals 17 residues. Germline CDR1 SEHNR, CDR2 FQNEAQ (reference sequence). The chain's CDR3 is CASSSLRGGMGTDTQYF. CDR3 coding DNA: TGTGCCAGCAGCTCACTCCGAGGGGGCATGGGCACAGATACGCAGTATTTT.

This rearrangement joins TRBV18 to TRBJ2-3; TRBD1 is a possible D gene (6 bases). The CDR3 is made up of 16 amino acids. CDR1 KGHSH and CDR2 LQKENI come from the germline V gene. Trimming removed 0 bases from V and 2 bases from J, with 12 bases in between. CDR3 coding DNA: TGTGCCAGCTCACCACCCCCCCCAGGGGCCACAGATACGCAGTATTTT. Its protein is CASSPPPPGATDTQYF.

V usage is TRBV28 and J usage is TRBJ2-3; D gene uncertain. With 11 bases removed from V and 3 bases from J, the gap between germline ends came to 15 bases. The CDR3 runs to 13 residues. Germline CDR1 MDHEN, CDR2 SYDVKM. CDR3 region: CAGSADPTDTQYF. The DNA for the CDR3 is TGTGCCGGTTCGGCGGACCCAACAGATACGCAGTATTTT.

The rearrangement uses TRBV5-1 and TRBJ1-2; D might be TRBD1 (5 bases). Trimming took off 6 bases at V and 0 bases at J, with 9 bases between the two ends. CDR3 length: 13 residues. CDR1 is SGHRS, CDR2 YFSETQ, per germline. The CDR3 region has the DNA TGCGCCAGCACGGGGGGACCTAACTATGGCTACACCTTC. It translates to CASTGGPNYGYTF.

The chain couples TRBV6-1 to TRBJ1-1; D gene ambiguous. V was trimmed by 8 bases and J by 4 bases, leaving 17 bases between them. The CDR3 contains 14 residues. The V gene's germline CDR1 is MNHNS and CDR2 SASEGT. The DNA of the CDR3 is TGTGCCAGCCGAGTGGGGTTCGTAACCACTGAAGCTTTCTTT. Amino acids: CASRVGFVTTEAFF.